The present TCR beta chain was sequenced within a study of response to subunit inactivated influenza vaccine. TCRdb used MiXCR to reprocess the RT-PCR reads, holding one entry per CDR3 protein. Here the sample spans about 610,000 distinct CDR3 sequences, roughly 15% being singletons. Trimming shortened V by 3 bases and J by 2 bases, and 19 bases separated the two germline ends. Per the germline V gene, CDR1 is SNHLY and CDR2 is FYNNEI. The CDR3 is 17 residues long. The sequencing used PBMCs from blood, collected 11 to 12 days after vaccination. The TCR originated in a man aged 45 to 65 who received an inactivated influenza vaccine. V gene TRBV2 combines with J gene TRBJ2-5, with D maybe TRBD2 (5 bases). CDR3 coding DNA: TGTGCCAGCAGTGAGGGGTTGGGAGTAGGAGTGCAAGAGACCCAGTACTTC. Protein sequence: CASSEGLGVGVQETQYF. The full variable domain, rest sourced from reference TRBV2 and TRBJ2-5, is EPEVTQTPSHQVTQMGQEVILRCVPISNHLYFYWYRQILGQKVEFLVSFYNNEISEKSEIFDDQFSVERPDGSNFTLKIRSTKLEDSAMYFCASSEGLGVGVQETQYFGPGTRLLVL.